These 20 T cell receptor beta chains originate from one sample sequenced in a study of T cells expressing NK-cell markers (dated by TCRdb to between 2020 and 2021). Library method: 5' RACE. Instrument used: Illumina HiSeq 2000. After the reads were reprocessed by TCRdb, one entry was made per CDR3 protein sequence, with no DNA. The sample's clone listing holds about 260,000 distinct CDR3 sequences. The ten most abundant clones make up about 4.2% of the sample. Sequencing input: blood T cells: a sorted CD56 or NKG2C T cell subset, CD4+ or CD8+ T cells, or bulk PBMC T cells (not recorded which). These TCRs come from a woman between 18 and 70 years old in good health.

V and J are TRBV19 and TRBJ1-5. The CDR3 has 13 amino acids. Germline V gene sequence: CDR1 LNHDA, CDR2 SQIVND (reference sequence). The CDR3 loop reads CASSGHSNQPQHF.

V is TRBV7-8 and J is TRBJ2-3; TCRdb's D call of TRBD1 is untestable without DNA. The CDR3 runs to 16 residues. In germline, CDR1 is SGHVS, CDR2 FQNEAQ. CDR3 loop: CASSFTSPGTTDTQYF.

This chain links TRBV20-1 with TRBJ2-3; TCRdb outputs TRBD2, but without DNA this stays unchecked. Germline V gives CDR1 DFQATT, CDR2 SNEGSKA (reference sequence). This CDR3 contains 16 residues. Here the CDR3 reads CSAPTGTSGGADTQYF.

This sequence joins TRBV6-1 and TRBJ2-5; TCRdb picks TRBD1, but there is no DNA to check that call. CDR3 length equals 13 residues. Looked up from germline, CDR1 is MNHNS and CDR2 is SASEGT. This CDR3 reads CASSPDSQETQYF.

The V gene is TRBV3-1, the J gene TRBJ2-1. The CDR3 contains 14 residues. In germline, CDR1 is LGHDT, CDR2 YNNKEL (reference sequence). The CDR3 here is CASSQVPFYNEQFF.

This chain links TRBV4-1 with TRBJ2-1; TCRdb calls TRBD1, which cannot be checked without DNA. The germline gives CDR1 MGHRA, CDR2 YSYEKL. The CDR3 has 19 residues. CDR3: CASSQGVGERLPNYNEQFF.

CDR3 residues: CSAISSTRVYGYTF. The gene calls are TRBV20-1 and TRBJ1-2. The germline V gene encodes CDR1 DFQATT and CDR2 SNEGSKA (reference sequence). CDR3 length: 14 amino acids.

The genes are TRBV28 and TRBJ2-7; TCRdb outputs TRBD2, but without DNA this stays unchecked. Germline V lookup: CDR1 MDHEN, CDR2 SYDVKM. The CDR3 is 15 residues long. This CDR3 is CASSSAGTSGSSLYF.

This rearrangement joins TRBV2 to TRBJ1-2; TCRdb calls TRBD1, which cannot be checked without DNA. This CDR3 has 13 residues. Germline lookup yields CDR1 SNHLY and CDR2 FYNNEI. The CDR3: CASDRGNANGYTF.

V usage is TRBV6-2 or TRBV6-3 and J usage is TRBJ2-6. Germline loops: CDR1 MNHEY, CDR2 SVGEGT. The CDR3 length is 15 residues. CDR3 protein: CASYTLRSGANVLTF.

This sequence joins TRBV29-1 and TRBJ2-3; TCRdb reports TRBD1, a call that lacks DNA to check it against. Germline CDR1 SQVTM, CDR2 ANQGSEA. The CDR3 spans 14 residues. Here the CDR3 reads CSVHPGVGPDTQYF.

This chain's CDR3 is CASNRAGASNQPQHF. The gene calls are TRBV28 and TRBJ1-5; TCRdb's D call, TRBD1, is unchecked because there is no DNA. Germline-derived CDR1 and CDR2 are MDHEN and SYDVKM. The CDR3 is 15 amino acids.

The chain is built from TRBV4-3 and TRBJ2-1; TCRdb calls TRBD2, which cannot be checked without DNA. The CDR3 sequence is 15 residues long. CDR1 and CDR2 from the germline V gene are LGHNA and YSLEER. The CDR3 here is CASSPPGTSGGEQFF.

The CDR3 sequence: CASSQVRDGHYEQYF. The chain carries TRBV3-1 and TRBJ2-7. Looked up from germline, CDR1 is LGHDT and CDR2 is YNNKEL (reference sequence). CDR3 length: 15 residues.

The chain uses TRBV19 and TRBJ1-4; TCRdb selects TRBD1, and the lack of DNA leaves this call unchecked. In germline, CDR1 is LNHDA, CDR2 SQIVND (reference sequence). The CDR3 runs to 15 residues. This CDR3 reads CASSMGTGNLEKLFF.

V gene TRBV5-1 combines with J gene TRBJ2-3; TCRdb reports TRBD2, a call that lacks DNA to check it against. The CDR3 loop spans 16 amino acids. The V gene's germline CDR1 is SGHRS and CDR2 YFSETQ. CDR3 protein: CASSLGVGGAPDTQYF.

The chain carries TRBV29-1 and TRBJ1-1; the TCRdb D gene call, TRBD1, has no DNA to confirm it. This CDR3 comprises 13 residues. Germline V lookup: CDR1 SQVTM, CDR2 ANQGSEA. CDR3 sequence reads: CSVSSGTGFEAFF.

J is TRBJ2-1 and V is TRBV7-3. CDR1 is SGHTA and CDR2 is FQGTGA in the germline V gene. The CDR3 extends over 13 amino acids. Here the CDR3 reads CASSQYTVNEQFF.

The V gene is TRBV6-5, the J gene TRBJ2-4; TCRdb selects TRBD1, and the lack of DNA leaves this call unchecked. The CDR3 sequence is 15 residues long. Germline V gives CDR1 MNHEY, CDR2 SVGAGI. This chain's CDR3 is CASSYPTGGKNIQYF.

The V call is TRBV5-1, the J call TRBJ1-1. From germline, CDR1 is SGHRS and CDR2 YFSETQ. The CDR3 consists of 16 residues. CDR3 sequence reads: CASRSALRPSNTEAFF. Full variable domain (missing parts from reference TRBV5-1 and TRBJ1-1): KAGVTQTPRYLIKTRGQQVTLSCSPISGHRSVSWYQQTPGQGLQFLFEYFSETQRNKGNFPGRFSGRQFSNSRSEMNVSTLELGDSALYLCASRSALRPSNTEAFFGQGTRLTVV.